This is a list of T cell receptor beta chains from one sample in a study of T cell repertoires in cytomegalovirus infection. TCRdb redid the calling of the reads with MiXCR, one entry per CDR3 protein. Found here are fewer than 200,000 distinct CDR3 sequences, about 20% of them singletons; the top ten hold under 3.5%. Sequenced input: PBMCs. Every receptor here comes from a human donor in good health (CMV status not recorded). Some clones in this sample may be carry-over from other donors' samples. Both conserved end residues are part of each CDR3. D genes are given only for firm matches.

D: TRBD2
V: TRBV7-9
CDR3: CASSYEISGSRRSQTQYF

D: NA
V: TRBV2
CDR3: CASRRQINNEQFF

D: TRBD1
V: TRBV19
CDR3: CASRVQGAREQYF

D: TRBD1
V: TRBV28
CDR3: CASSTTGVAYEQYF

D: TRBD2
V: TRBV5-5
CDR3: CASSQGLAGWGETQYF

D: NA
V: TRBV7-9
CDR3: CASSSQGTEAFF

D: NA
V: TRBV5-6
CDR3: CASSSLSGDEAFF

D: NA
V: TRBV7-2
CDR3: CASSLAGWGEQYF

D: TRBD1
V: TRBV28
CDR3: CASSPRADRGHEQYF

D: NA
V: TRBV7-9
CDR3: CASSLMAESGELFF

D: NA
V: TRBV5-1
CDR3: CASSLIWTGELFF

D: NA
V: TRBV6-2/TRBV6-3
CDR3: CASSYSRGDTEAFF

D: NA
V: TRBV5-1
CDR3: CASHTGSRAYEQYF

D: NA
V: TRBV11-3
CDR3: CASSRGTTYGYTF

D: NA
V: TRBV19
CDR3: CASNLRGPGANVLTF

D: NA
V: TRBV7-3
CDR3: CASSFPGEATNEKLFF

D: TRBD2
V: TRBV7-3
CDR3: CASSLRLAGHNEQFF

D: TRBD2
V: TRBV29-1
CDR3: CSVFGFAGVGEQFF

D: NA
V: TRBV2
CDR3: CASSGRSRNTEAFF

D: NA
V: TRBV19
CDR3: CASNRAPNTGELFF

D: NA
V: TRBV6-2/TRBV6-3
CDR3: CASTQSWTREQDYTF

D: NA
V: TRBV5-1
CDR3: CASSLAQSNSPLHF

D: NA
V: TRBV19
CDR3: CASSLKVTAFF

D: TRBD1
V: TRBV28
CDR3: CASTLQGEGNTIYF

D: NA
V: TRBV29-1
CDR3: CSVGLGVGHNEQFF

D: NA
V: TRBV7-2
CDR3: CASSLGVSDTQYF

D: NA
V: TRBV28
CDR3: CASSLSPLTRVKGDEQFF

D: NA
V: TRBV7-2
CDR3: CASRKSAGYNEQFF

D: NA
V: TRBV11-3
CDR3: CASSSRRSGDTQYF

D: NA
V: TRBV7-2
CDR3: CASSLYMAGTYEQYF

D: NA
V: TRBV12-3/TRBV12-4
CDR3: CASSLTGETGELFF

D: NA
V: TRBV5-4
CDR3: CASSLLQTEAFF

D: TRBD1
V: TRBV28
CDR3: CASSQRWGQFMNTEAFF

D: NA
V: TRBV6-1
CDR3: CASSDPSSGNTIYF

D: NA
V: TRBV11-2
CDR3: CASILEGFSYNEQFF

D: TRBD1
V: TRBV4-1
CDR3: CASSQPGGEQYF

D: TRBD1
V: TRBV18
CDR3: CASSPIPGTGLQGAEQYF

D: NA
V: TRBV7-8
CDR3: CASSSQKNTEAFF

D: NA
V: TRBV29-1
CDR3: CSGGRENYGYTF

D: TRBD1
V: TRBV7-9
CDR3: CASSLSRGGTEAFF

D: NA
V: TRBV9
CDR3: CASSARQFNSPLHF

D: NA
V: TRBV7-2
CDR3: CASSLGATTQAGGYTF

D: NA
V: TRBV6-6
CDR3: CASSRTGTDTQYF

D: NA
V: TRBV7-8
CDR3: CASSLGRPYEQYF

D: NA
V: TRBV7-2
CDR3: CASSGSGQVYEQYF

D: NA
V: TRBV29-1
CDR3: CSVELSQSYNEQFF

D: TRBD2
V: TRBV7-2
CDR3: CASSLGVAGSYEQYF

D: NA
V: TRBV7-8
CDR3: CASSPERVLAKNIQYF

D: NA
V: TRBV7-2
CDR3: CASSREVGETQYF

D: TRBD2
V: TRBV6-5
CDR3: CASKLAGTGNEQFF

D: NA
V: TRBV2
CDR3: CASIGGISYNEQFF

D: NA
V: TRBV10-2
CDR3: CASTDSRNYGYTF

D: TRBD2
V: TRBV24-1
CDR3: CATSDRGLTSGLHTDTQYF

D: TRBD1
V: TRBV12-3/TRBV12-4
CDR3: CASRYRTGADTEAFF

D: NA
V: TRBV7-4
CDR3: CASAGGCRNNEQFF

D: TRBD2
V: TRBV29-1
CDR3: CSAETSGSRYEQYF

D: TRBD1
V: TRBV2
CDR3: CASSDRGQGNEKLFF

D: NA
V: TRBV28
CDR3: CASSQDRNEKLFF

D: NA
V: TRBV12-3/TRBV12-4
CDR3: CASSLALGAADQKANYGYTF